This TCR beta chain was sequenced during a study of Graves' ophthalmopathy and Graves' hyperthyroidism. Study results and caveats: Blood also contained most of the expanded thyroid clonotypes above 0.001 frequency. Using a 13-signature model, the authors split ophthalmopathy from stable hyperthyroidism, with roughly 90% sensitivity and approximately 84% specificity.

PBMCs were obtained from 10 ml of fresh peripheral blood. This clonotype was seen many times. Its antigen is undetermined. CDR1 MNHEY and CDR2 SMNVEV come from the germline V gene (reference sequence). Trimming left V 4 bases short and J 0 bases short, with 4 bases between. The CDR3 is 13 amino acids. Transcripts of RNA were the source for amplifying TCR beta CDR3 regions. The first-round RT-PCR employed HTBI primers together with the Qiagen OneStep RT-PCR kit. A multiplex PCR was then performed as the second round. MiXCR, run by TCRdb on the multiplex PCR reads, gives a single entry per CDR3 protein. The sample records approximately 480,000 distinct CDR3 sequences, approximately 14% being singletons.

Specimen: blood. This receptor was obtained from a woman in her twenties or thirties with Graves' ophthalmopathy. The V and J genes are TRBV27 and TRBJ2-4; D ambiguous. CDR3 nucleotide sequence: TGTGCCAGCAGTTACGGAGCCAAAAACATTCAGTACTTC. Its protein is CASSYGAKNIQYF.